This TCR beta chain was found in a study of OX40 agonist ivuxolimab in advanced cancers. Study details: An anti-OX40 (CD134) antibody with agonistic activity, ivuxolimab, was administered to patients. With a range of roughly 20 to 80, age averaged 60 years, and around 80% were male. Broader study findings: Clonal expansion was seen in CD4+ and CD8+ blood T cells by week 6 at 0.1 to 3.0 mg/kg. The average count of expanded clones was higher among CD8+ T cells than among CD4+.

Produced via immunoSEQ multiplex PCR; TCRdb's table is partial and in-frame only. This sample has some 45,000 clones, with around 87% found just once. Note on this clone: Its antigen remains unidentified.

The germline CDR1 and CDR2 sequences are GTSNPN and SVGIG (reference sequence). Trimming left V 7 bases short and J 3 bases short, with 16 bases between. This CDR3 region has 14 residues. The TCR comes from an adult with an advanced solid tumor such as melanoma, head and neck, liver or kidney cancer. The specimen comprised CD4+ or CD8+ T cells sorted from blood, sampled in a trial of the OX40 agonist ivuxolimab. V gene TRBV30 combines with J gene TRBJ2-1; D is perhaps TRBD1 (6 bases). CDR3 coding DNA: TGTGCCTACCAGAGGCAGGGGCACTACAATGAGCAGTTCTTC. It translates to CAYQRQGHYNEQFF.